The 25 T cell receptor beta chains reported below all come from one sample, sequenced in a study of T cell repertoires in cytomegalovirus infection. Antigens of these TCRs are unknown. MiXCR, run by TCRdb on the reads, gives a single entry per CDR3 protein. The top ten clones hold about an eighth of a sample with fewer than 1,000,000 distinct CDR3 sequences, more than 25% of them seen once. The sample was cultured CD8+ T cells from PBMCs, taken from culture after CMV antigen stimulation. The receptors shown here come from a human donor in good health (CMV status not recorded). Some clones in this sample may be carry-over from other donors' samples.

This clonotype was counted ten times or more. The chain is built from TRBV7-8 and TRBJ2-1, with a weak D call TRBD1 (5 bases). The CDR3 contains 15 residues. The germline V and J ends were trimmed by 5 bases and 0 bases, with 11 bases remaining between them. Per germline, CDR1 SGHVS and CDR2 FQNEAQ. In nucleotides, the CDR3 is TGTGCCAGCAGCCGACAGCTAAGCTCCTACAATGAGCAGTTCTTC. Its protein is CASSRQLSSYNEQFF.

The chain joins TRBV4-1 to TRBJ2-3; 10 bases line up with TRBD2. The CDR3 has 17 residues. Germline assignment: CDR1 MGHRA and CDR2 YSYEKL. Trimming cost V 4 bases and J 1 base; bases outside gene matches: 8. This CDR3 reads CASSLRVAGGGTDTQYF. The CDR3 DNA reads as TGCGCCAGCAGCCTTCGGGTAGCGGGGGGCGGCACAGATACGCAGTATTTT.

CDR3 nucleotides: TGTGCCAGCAGCTTAACGGGGTCAGACAGGTCAAACATTCAGTACTTC. It yields the protein CASSLTGSDRSNIQYF. The chain recombines TRBV7-3 with TRBJ2-4, with a tentative D call TRBD1 (6 bases). Looked up from germline, CDR1 is SGHTA and CDR2 is FQGTGA. This CDR3 has 16 residues. Trimming stripped 0 bases from V and 6 bases from J, with 15 bases between.

This clonotype was seen a handful of times. Here the CDR3 DNA reads TGTGCCACCCTGGGGGAACAGTCCTATGGCTACACCTTC. It encodes CATLGEQSYGYTF. The chain combines TRBV19 with TRBJ1-2, with D maybe TRBD1 (5 bases). The CDR3 has 13 residues. Trimming shortened V by 10 bases and J by 4 bases, and 16 bases separated the two germline ends. CDR1 and CDR2 from the germline V gene are LNHDA and SQIVND (reference sequence).

V gene TRBV4-3 combines with J gene TRBJ1-2; D is undetermined. The germline gives CDR1 LGHNA, CDR2 YSLEER. V gave up 0 bases and J gave up 0 bases, with 8 bases separating them. The CDR3 runs to 15 residues. This CDR3 is CASSQDGTSNYGYTF. The CDR3 bases are TGCGCCAGCAGCCAAGATGGCACCTCTAACTATGGCTACACCTTC.

This clonotype has ten or more counts. This chain uses TRBV7-2 with TRBJ2-1; D gene ambiguous. CDR1 and CDR2 from the germline V gene are SGHTA and FQGNSA. CDR3 length equals 12 residues. V was cut by 2 bases and J by 10 bases, with 9 bases left in between. The CDR3 here is CASSLIVGEQFF. The CDR3 coding sequence is TGTGCCAGCAGCTTAATAGTAGGGGAGCAGTTCTTC. Full variable domain (outside the CDR3, taken from reference TRBV7-2 and TRBJ2-1): GAGVSQSPSNKVTEKGKDVELRCDPISGHTALYWYRQSLGQGLEFLIYFQGNSAPDKSGLPSDRFSAERTGGSVSTLTIQRTQQEDSAVYLCASSLIVGEQFFGPGTRLTVL.

The sample holds a few counts of this clonotype. This sequence joins TRBV2 and TRBJ2-3, with 7 bases aligning to TRBD1. The CDR3 runs 13 residues. V was clipped by 9 bases and J by 0 bases; unmatched bases: 3. Germline CDR1 and CDR2: SNHLY and FYNNEI. The CDR3 spells CARGQESTDTQYF. The DNA for the CDR3 is TGTGCCAGAGGACAGGAAAGCACAGATACGCAGTATTTT.

The chain carries TRBV10-2 and TRBJ1-1, with 7 bases aligning to TRBD1. The CDR3 length is 15 residues. In germline, CDR1 is WSHSY, CDR2 SAAADI. The V gene end was trimmed by 7 bases and the J gene end by 0 bases; junction bases not matched to a gene: 8. The CDR3 is CASKRRGQLNTEAFF. The CDR3 coding sequence is TGCGCCAGCAAACGACGGGGACAGCTGAACACTGAAGCTTTCTTT.

V and J are TRBV27 and TRBJ1-1; D may be TRBD1 (5 bases). The CDR3 loop spans 15 amino acids. Germline lookup yields CDR1 MNHEY and CDR2 SMNVEV (reference sequence). The V end lost 2 bases, the J end lost 3 bases, and 13 bases lay between the germline ends. The CDR3 sequence: CASSLRTGADTEAFF. The CDR3 nucleotides read TGTGCCAGCAGTTTACGAACCGGGGCGGACACTGAAGCTTTCTTT.

The V call is TRBV5-5, the J call TRBJ2-5, with TRBD1 identical over 9 bases. The ends lost 0 bases at V and 4 bases at J; junction bases unmatched: 4. Germline CDR1 is SGHKS and CDR2 is YYEKEE (reference sequence). This CDR3 is built from 15 residues. CDR3 protein: CASSLGGTGSETQYF. DNA for the CDR3: TGTGCCAGCAGCTTGGGCGGGACAGGGTCAGAGACCCAGTACTTC.

The chain joins TRBV4-1 to TRBJ1-5; a weak D match, TRBD1 (6 bases). From germline, CDR1 is MGHRA and CDR2 YSYEKL. This CDR3 contains 16 residues. V was cut by 5 bases and J by 4 bases, with 18 bases left in between. CDR3 amino acids: CASSGGDTPSNQPQHF. The CDR3 DNA follows: TGCGCCAGCAGCGGCGGGGACACTCCTTCTAATCAGCCCCAGCATTTT.

Turning to this clonotype: Being one base from a much bigger clone, this may be a read error. V usage is TRBV13 and J usage is TRBJ1-1; D gene ambiguous. This CDR3 spans 13 amino acids. Trimming took off 5 bases at V and 1 base at J, with 8 bases between the two ends. CDR1 PRHDT and CDR2 FYEKMQ come from the germline V gene (reference sequence). The CDR3 nucleotides are TGTGCCAGCAGCCGAGGAAAGAACACTGAAGCTTTCTTT. Amino acid sequence: CASSRGKNTEAFF.

This clonotype appeared a few times. The gene calls are TRBV7-9 and TRBJ1-2, with TRBD1 identical over 7 bases. CDR3 length: 14 residues. The ends lost 5 bases at V and 1 base at J; junction bases unmatched: 4. The germline V gene has CDR1 SEHNR and CDR2 FQNEAQ (reference sequence). The CDR3: CASSRGQLNYGYTF. The CDR3 DNA sequence: TGTGCCAGCAGCAGGGGACAGCTTAACTATGGCTACACCTTC.

This rearrangement joins TRBV7-9 to TRBJ1-1, with a weak D call TRBD1 (6 bases). The germline CDR1 and CDR2 sequences are SEHNR and FQNEAQ (reference sequence). Trimming shortened V by 5 bases and J by 0 bases, and 13 bases separated the two germline ends. CDR3 size: 15 residues. The DNA of the CDR3 is TGTGCCAGCAGCGTCGAGGGGGACGTGAACACTGAAGCTTTCTTT. Translating gives CASSVEGDVNTEAFF.

This clonotype was observed a few times. The J gene is TRBJ1-4, the V gene TRBV4-1; D not certain. CDR3 length: 15 residues. Germline V gives CDR1 MGHRA, CDR2 YSYEKL. Between the trimmed V and J ends, which lost 0 bases and 8 bases, there was a span of 13 bases. The chain's CDR3 is CASSQDPDTGEKLFF. The CDR3 coding sequence is TGCGCCAGCAGCCAAGATCCCGACACGGGGGAAAAACTGTTTTTT.

This chain links TRBV5-8 with TRBJ2-2; no clear D gene. Germline V lookup: CDR1 SGHTS, CDR2 YDEGEE. Between the trimmed V and J ends, which lost 2 bases and 1 base, there was a span of 6 bases. This CDR3 has 14 amino acids. CDR3 amino acids: CASSFIGNTGELFF. DNA of the CDR3: TGTGCCAGCAGCTTCATAGGGAACACCGGGGAGCTGTTTTTT.

On this clonotype: At one boundary the junction diverges from the germline segment, which might be a read error. The V and J genes are TRBV6-2 or TRBV6-3 and TRBJ1-5; TRBD1 might be the D (6 bases). CDR1 is MNHEY and CDR2 is SVGEGT in the germline V gene. This CDR3 comprises 11 residues. CDR3 region: CTSSLTGPQHF. In DNA form, the CDR3 reads TGTACCAGCAGCTTGACAGGGCCCCAGCATTTT.

The chain couples TRBV5-1 to TRBJ2-7, with D tentatively TRBD1 (6 bases). The CDR3 is 14 residues long. Germline V CDR1 and CDR2: SGHRS, YFSETQ. Between the trimmed V and J ends, which lost 9 bases and 0 bases, there was a span of 16 bases. The CDR3 sequence is CATTTGSSSYEQYF. The CDR3 bases are TGCGCCACCACGACAGGATCGAGCTCCTACGAGCAGTACTTC.

Regarding this clonotype: A much larger clone is a single base away; this may be a read error. The V and J genes are TRBV12-3 or TRBV12-4 and TRBJ1-5, with a possible D match to TRBD1 (5 bases). The CDR3 covers 17 residues. DNA for the CDR3: TGTGTCAGCAGTTTAGAGCCAGGGCTCCGTAGCAATCAGCCCCAGCATTTT. Translated, it gives CVSSLEPGLRSNQPQHF.

This chain connects TRBV7-3 to TRBJ2-1, with TRBD2 matching 8 bases. CDR3 size: 15 residues. Germline CDR1 is SGHTA and CDR2 is FQGTGA. The ends lost 5 bases at V and 9 bases at J; junction bases unmatched: 12. CDR3 protein: CASSAPNGGAVEQFF. CDR3 DNA sequence: TGTGCCAGCAGCGCTCCTAACGGGGGGGCCGTTGAGCAGTTCTTC.

This clonotype turned up a few times. This chain links TRBV19 with TRBJ2-2; D is uncertain. Germline CDR1 LNHDA, CDR2 SQIVND (reference sequence). The V end lost 3 bases, the J end lost 6 bases, and 8 bases lay between the germline ends. CDR3 size: 13 residues. CDR3 nucleotide sequence: TGTGCCAGTAGTATGCGGTATTCCGGGGAGCTGTTTTTT. Its translation: CASSMRYSGELFF.

V usage is TRBV11-3 and J usage is TRBJ2-3, with a possible D match to TRBD2 (5 bases). This CDR3 is 14 amino acids long. V was trimmed by 1 base and J by 6 bases, leaving 11 bases between them. Germline loops: CDR1 SGHNT, CDR2 YENEEA. Here the CDR3 reads CASSLAPSWDTQYF. Here the CDR3 DNA reads TGTGCCAGCAGCTTAGCACCTAGCTGGGATACGCAGTATTTT.

This clonotype was found many times. The CDR3 nucleotides read TGTGCCAGCAGTCTTAGGTTTGGGGAGAACCAGCCCCAGCATTTT. Translated, it gives CASSLRFGENQPQHF. The rearrangement uses TRBV7-2 and TRBJ1-5; D ambiguous. The CDR3 spans 15 residues. CDR1 is SGHTA, CDR2 FQGNSA, per germline. V gave up 6 bases and J gave up 7 bases, with 19 bases separating them.

The chain carries TRBV7-9 and TRBJ2-1, with D possibly TRBD2 on 6 matching bases. Germline CDR1 reads SEHNR; CDR2 reads FQNEAQ (reference sequence). V was cut by 3 bases and J by 10 bases, with 19 bases left in between. The CDR3 has 15 residues. The CDR3 DNA sequence: TGTGCCAGCAGCTTCCGGGACTTGGGGATCGACGAGCAGTTCTTC. Translation gives CASSFRDLGIDEQFF.

In this sample, this clonotype turned up many times. CDR3 in amino acids: CASSFPDSPYNSPLHF. CDR3 DNA sequence: TGTGCCAGCAGCTTCCCAGACAGTCCCTATAATTCACCCCTCCACTTT. The chain uses TRBV7-2 and TRBJ1-6; perhaps TRBD1 as D (5 bases). V shed 3 bases and J shed 2 bases, with 11 bases lying between them. Germline-derived CDR1 and CDR2 are SGHTA and FQGNSA. The CDR3 runs to 16 residues.